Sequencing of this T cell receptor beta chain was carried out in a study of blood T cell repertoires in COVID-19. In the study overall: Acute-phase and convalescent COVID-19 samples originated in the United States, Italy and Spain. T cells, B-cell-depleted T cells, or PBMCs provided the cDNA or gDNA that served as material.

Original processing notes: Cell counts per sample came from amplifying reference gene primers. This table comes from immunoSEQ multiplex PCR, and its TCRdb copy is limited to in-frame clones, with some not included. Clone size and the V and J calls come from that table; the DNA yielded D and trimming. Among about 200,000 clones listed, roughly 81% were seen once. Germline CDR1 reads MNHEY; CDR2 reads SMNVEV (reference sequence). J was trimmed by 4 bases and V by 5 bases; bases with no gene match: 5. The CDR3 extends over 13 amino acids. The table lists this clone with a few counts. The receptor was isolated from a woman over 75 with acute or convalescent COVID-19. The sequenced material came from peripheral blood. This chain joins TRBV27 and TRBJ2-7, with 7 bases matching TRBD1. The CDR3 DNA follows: TGTGCCAGCAGTCCAACACAGGGGTACGAGCAGTACTTC. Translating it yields CASSPTQGYEQYF.